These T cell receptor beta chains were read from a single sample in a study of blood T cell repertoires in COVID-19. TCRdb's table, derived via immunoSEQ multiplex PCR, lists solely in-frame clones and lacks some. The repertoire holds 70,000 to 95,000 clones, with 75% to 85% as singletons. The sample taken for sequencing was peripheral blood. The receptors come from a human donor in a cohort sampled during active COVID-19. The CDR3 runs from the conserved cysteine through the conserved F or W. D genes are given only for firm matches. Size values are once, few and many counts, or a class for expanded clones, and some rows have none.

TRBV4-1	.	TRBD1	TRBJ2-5	TGCGCCAGCAGCCAAGGTGTTTCTGGACAGGGGAAGACCCAGTACTTC	CASSQGVSGQGKTQYF
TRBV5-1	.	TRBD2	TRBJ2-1	TGCGCCAGCAGCTCGACTAGCCCATTTGAGTCCTACAATGAGCAGTTCTTC	CASSSTSPFESYNEQFF
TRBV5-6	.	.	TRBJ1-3	TGTGCCAGCAGCCCTTACAGATCCTCTGGAAACACCATATATTTT	CASSPYRSSGNTIYF
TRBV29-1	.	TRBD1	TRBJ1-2	TGCAGCGCTGGGGGACAGAGCTATGGCTACACCTTC	CSAGGQSYGYTF
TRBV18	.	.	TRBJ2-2	TGTGCCAGCTCACCGCAGACTAGAAACACCGGGGAGCTGTTTTTT	CASSPQTRNTGELFF
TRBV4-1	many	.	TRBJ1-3	TGCGCCAGCAGCCAACAGGGAAACACCATATATTTT	CASSQQGNTIYF
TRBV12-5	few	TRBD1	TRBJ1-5	TGTGCTAGTGGTACAGGGGGCGATCAGCCCCAGCATTTT	CASGTGGDQPQHF
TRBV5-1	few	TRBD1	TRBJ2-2	TGCGCCAGCAGCTCCGGGACAGGGGACACCGGGGAGCTGTTTTTT	CASSSGTGDTGELFF
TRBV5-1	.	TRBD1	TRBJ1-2	TGCGCCAGCAGCTCCAACCCAGGGGGTGTCTATGGCTACACCTTC	CASSSNPGGVYGYTF
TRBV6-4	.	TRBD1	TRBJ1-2	TGTGCCAGCAGTGACGCCGACACCGGGACAGGGGTAAACTATGGCTACACCTTC	CASSDADTGTGVNYGYTF
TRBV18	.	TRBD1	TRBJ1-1	TGTGCCGGGACAGGGGGCTCTAGTGGGAACACTGAAGCTTTCTTT	CAGTGGSSGNTEAFF
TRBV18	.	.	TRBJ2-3	TGTGCCAGCTCACCACTTGGCGCACTAACCGCTAGCACAGATACGCAGTATTTT	CASSPLGALTASTDTQYF
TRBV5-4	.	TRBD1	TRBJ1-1	TGTGCCAGCAGACGGGACAGGGGGAACACTGAAGCTTTCTTT	CASRRDRGNTEAFF
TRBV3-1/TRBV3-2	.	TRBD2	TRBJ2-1	TGTGCCAGCAGCCGTCCCGGCGGGGGGGCCGATAGGGTTGAGCAGTTCTTC	CASSRPGGGADRVEQFF
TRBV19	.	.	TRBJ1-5	TGTGCCAGTAAGTTGGGGGCTCTCAATCAGCCCCAGCATTTT	CASKLGALNQPQHF
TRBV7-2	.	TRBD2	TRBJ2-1	TGTGCCAGCAGCCGCACTACTAGCGGGGGGAGGAATGAGCAGTTCTTC	CASSRTTSGGRNEQFF
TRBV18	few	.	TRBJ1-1	TGTGCCAGCTCACCTATGGAGGGGCTCCCGAACACTGAAGCTTTCTTT	CASSPMEGLPNTEAFF
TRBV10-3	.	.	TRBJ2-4	TGTGCCATCAGTGAGGGGACACCCTACAAAAACATTCAGTACTTC	CAISEGTPYKNIQYF
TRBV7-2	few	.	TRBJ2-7	TGTGCCAGCAGCTTAGGCTTCGGTCTAGCCCTATACGAGCAGTACTTC	CASSLGFGLALYEQYF
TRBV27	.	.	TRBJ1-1	TGTGCCAGCAGTCTCAGGCACCCGGGAACTGAAGCTTTCTTT	CASSLRHPGTEAFF
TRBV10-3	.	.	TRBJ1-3	TGTGCCACACTTCAGGGTTCGGACACCATATATTTT	CATLQGSDTIYF
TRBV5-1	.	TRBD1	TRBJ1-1	TGCGCCAGCAGCCCCCGTTCAGGGGGGAACACTGAAGCTTTCTTT	CASSPRSGGNTEAFF
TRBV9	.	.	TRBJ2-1	TGTGCCAGCAGCGTATCTGGGGCCAACAATGAGCAGTTCTTC	CASSVSGANNEQFF
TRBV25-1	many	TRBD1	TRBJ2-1	TGTGCCAGCAGTGGATGGGACAGCGAGCAGTTCTTC	CASSGWDSEQFF
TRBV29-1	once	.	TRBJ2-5	TGCAGCGTTGATCGGCGAGGGTTGGCAGGCCGACGGGTTGTAGAGACCCAGTACTTC	CSVDRRGLAGRRVVETQYF
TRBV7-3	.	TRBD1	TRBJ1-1	TGTGCCAGCAGCCCTGACAGGGGAAGGACTGAAGCTTTCTTT	CASSPDRGRTEAFF